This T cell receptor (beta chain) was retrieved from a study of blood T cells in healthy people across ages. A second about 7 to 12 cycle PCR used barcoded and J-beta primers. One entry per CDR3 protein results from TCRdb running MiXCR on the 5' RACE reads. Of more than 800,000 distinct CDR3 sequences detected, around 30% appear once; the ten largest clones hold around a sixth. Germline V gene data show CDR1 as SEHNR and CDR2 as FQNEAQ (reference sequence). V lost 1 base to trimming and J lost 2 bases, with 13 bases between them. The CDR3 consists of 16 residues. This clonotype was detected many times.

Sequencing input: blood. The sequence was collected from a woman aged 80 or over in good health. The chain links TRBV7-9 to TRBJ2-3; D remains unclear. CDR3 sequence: CASSLGTVISTDTQYF. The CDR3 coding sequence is TGTGCCAGCAGCTTAGGCACAGTAATTTCCACAGATACGCAGTATTTT.